This TCR beta chain was recovered during a study of OX40 agonist ivuxolimab in advanced cancers. At the level of the study: Eligibility rules accepted prior anti-PD-1, anti-PD-L1 or anti-CTLA-4 therapy, and roughly 40% had some.

With 7 bases removed from V and 3 bases from J, the gap between germline ends came to 14 bases. Per the germline V gene, CDR1 is MNHNY and CDR2 is SVGAGI (reference sequence). The CDR3 is 14 residues long. Using immunoSEQ multiplex PCR, the repertoire was profiled, and TCRdb retains in-frame clones only, with some absent. The table lists approximately 20,000 clones, 77% of them singletons. Blood samples were obtained at baseline, cycle 4 day 1, and cycle 7 day 1. The rearrangement links TRBV6-6 to TRBJ2-3; no reliable D call. Sequencing was performed on CD4+ or CD8+ T cells sorted from blood, taken in a trial of the OX40 agonist ivuxolimab. The sequence came from an adult with an advanced solid tumor such as melanoma, head and neck, liver or kidney cancer. As DNA, the CDR3 is TGTGCCAGCACCCCAAGGTCTGGAACAGATACGCAGTATTTT. It is translated as CASTPRSGTDTQYF.